This T cell receptor (beta chain) was profiled in a study of cytomegalovirus exposure and HLA in healthy donors. Looking at the study overall: Among around 200 million T cells, an earlier analysis found 90 million to 130 million unique TCR beta sequences. Regarding the study as a whole: Confirmation was obtained in vitro that three CMV-associated chains are specific for CMV antigens.

There are 11 residues in the CDR3. The V gene's germline CDR1 is WNHNN and CDR2 SYGVQD (reference sequence). Deletions cut 5 bases from V and 2 bases from J, with 2 bases between. Both 60 Vbeta primers and 13 Jbeta primers went into the PCR. TCRdb keeps only in-frame clones here, not all; method: immunoSEQ multiplex PCR. The table lists around 200,000 clones. Remarks on this clone: Its antigen is still unknown.

This clonotype originated in a girl aged 2-10 years in good health and CMV-seropositive. The sequenced sample consisted of PBMCs. The J gene is TRBJ2-3, the V gene TRBV10-1; D remains unclear. The CDR3: CASSYTDTQYF. The CDR3 bases are TGCGCCAGCAGTTACACAGATACGCAGTATTTT.